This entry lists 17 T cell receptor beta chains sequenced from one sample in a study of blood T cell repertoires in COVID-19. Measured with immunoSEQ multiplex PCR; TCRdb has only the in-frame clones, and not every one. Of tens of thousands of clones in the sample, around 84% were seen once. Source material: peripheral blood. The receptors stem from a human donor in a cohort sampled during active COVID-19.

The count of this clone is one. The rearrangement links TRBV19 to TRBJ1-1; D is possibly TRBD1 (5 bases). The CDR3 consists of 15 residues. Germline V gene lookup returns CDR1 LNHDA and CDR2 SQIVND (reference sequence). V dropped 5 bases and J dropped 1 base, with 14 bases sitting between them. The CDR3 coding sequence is TGTGCCAGTAGTCCGATGACAGATGCGAACACTGAAGCTTTCTTT. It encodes CASSPMTDANTEAFF.

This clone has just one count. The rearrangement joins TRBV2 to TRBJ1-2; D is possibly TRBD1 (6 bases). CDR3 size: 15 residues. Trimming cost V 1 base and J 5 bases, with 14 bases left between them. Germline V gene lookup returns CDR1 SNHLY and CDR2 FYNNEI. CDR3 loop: CASSEDRGWQYGYTF. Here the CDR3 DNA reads TGTGCCAGCAGTGAAGATAGGGGGTGGCAATATGGCTACACCTTC.

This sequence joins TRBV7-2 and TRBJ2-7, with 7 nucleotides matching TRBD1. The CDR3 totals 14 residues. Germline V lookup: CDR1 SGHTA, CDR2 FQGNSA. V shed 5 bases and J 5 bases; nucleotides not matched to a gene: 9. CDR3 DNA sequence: TGTGCCAGCAGCCCTAGGACAGGCCTGAACGAGCAGTACTTC. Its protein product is CASSPRTGLNEQYF.

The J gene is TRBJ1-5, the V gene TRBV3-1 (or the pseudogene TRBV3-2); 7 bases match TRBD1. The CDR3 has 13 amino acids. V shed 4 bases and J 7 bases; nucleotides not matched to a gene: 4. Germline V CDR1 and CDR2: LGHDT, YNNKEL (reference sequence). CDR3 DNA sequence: TGTGCCAGCAGCCGCGACAGGGTGCAGCCCCAGCATTTT. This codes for CASSRDRVQPQHF.

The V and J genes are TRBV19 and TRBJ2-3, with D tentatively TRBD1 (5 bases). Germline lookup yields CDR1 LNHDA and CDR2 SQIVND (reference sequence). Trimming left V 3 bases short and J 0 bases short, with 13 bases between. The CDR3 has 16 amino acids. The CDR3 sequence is CASSIGQGLSTDTQYF. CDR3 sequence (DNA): TGTGCCAGTAGTATCGGGCAGGGCCTAAGCACAGATACGCAGTATTTT.

The CDR3 protein is CASSQGTGSEKLFF. CDR3 bases: TGCGCCAGCAGCCAAGGAACAGGGAGTGAAAAACTGTTTTTT. The rearrangement joins TRBV4-1 to TRBJ1-4; TRBD1 is a possible D gene (6 bases). V lost 1 base to trimming and J lost 7 bases, with 10 bases between them. The CDR3 has 14 residues. CDR1 and CDR2 from the germline V gene are MGHRA and YSYEKL.

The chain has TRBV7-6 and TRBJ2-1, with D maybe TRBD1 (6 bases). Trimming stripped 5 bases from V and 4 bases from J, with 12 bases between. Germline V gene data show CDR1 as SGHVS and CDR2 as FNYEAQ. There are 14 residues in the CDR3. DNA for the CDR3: TGTGCCAGCAGCCACCCCGGGACATACAATGAGCAGTTCTTC. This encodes CASSHPGTYNEQFF.

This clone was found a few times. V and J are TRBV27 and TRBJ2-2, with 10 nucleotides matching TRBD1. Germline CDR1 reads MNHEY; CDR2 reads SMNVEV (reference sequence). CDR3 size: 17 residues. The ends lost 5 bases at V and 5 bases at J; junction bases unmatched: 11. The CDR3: CASSQPLTGGVTGELFF. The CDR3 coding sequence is TGTGCCAGCAGTCAACCGCTGACAGGGGGCGTGACCGGGGAGCTGTTTTTT.

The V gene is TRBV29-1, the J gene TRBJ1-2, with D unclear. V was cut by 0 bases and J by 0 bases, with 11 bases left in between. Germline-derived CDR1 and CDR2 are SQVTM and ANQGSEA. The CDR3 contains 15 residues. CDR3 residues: CSVEDGQTTNYGYTF. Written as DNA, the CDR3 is TGCAGCGTTGAAGATGGGCAGACCACTAACTATGGCTACACCTTC.

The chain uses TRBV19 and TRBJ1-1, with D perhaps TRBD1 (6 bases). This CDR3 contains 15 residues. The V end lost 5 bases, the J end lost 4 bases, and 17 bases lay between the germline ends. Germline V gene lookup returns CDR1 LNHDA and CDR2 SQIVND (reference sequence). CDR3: CASSRGGFKGTEAFF. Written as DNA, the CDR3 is TGTGCCAGTAGTCGTGGGGGCTTCAAGGGCACTGAAGCTTTCTTT.

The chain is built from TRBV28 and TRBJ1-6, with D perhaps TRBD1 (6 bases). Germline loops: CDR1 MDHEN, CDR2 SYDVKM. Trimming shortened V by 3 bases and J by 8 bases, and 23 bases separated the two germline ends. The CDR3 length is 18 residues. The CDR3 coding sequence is TGTGCCAGCAGTTTCCCCCCGAGTTGGGGGGGCTCCGATTCACCCCTCCACTTT. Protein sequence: CASSFPPSWGGSDSPLHF.

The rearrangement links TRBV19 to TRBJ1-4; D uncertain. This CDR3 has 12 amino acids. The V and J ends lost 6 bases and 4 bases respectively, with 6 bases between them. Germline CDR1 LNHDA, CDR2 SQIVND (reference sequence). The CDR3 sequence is CASSPLNEKLFF. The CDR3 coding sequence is TGTGCCAGTAGCCCCCTTAATGAAAAACTGTTTTTT.

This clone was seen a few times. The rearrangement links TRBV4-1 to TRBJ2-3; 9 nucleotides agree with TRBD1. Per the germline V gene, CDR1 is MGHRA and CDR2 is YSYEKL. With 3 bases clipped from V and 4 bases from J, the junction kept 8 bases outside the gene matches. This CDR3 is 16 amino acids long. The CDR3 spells CASSQTGTGSSDTQYF. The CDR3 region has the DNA TGCGCCAGCAGCCAGACCGGGACAGGGAGTTCAGATACGCAGTATTTT.

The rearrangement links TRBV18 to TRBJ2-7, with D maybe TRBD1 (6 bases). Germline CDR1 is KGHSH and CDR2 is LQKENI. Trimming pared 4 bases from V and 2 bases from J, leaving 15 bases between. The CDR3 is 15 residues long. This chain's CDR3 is CASSQPGQLTYEQYF. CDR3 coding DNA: TGTGCCAGCTCACAGCCGGGACAACTAACCTACGAGCAGTACTTC.

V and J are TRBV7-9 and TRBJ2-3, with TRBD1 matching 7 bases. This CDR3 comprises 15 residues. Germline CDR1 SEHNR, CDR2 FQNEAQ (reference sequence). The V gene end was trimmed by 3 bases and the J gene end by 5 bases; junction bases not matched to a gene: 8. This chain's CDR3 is CASSFRDSPVDTQYF. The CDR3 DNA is TGTGCCAGCAGCTTCAGGGACAGTCCAGTAGATACGCAGTATTTT.

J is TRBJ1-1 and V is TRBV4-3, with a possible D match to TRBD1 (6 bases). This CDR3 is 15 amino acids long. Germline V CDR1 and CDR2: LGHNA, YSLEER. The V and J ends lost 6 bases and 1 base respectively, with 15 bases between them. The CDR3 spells CASRDTQGKNTEAFF. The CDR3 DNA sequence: TGCGCCAGCAGAGACACGCAGGGGAAGAACACTGAAGCTTTCTTT.

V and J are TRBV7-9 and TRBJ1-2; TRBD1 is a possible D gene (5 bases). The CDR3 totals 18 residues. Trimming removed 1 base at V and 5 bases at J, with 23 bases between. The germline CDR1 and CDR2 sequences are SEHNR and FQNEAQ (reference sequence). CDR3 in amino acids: CASSLGYRSMESTYGYTF. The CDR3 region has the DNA TGTGCCAGCAGCTTAGGGTACAGGTCGATGGAAAGCACTTATGGCTACACCTTC.